The sequence of this T cell receptor beta chain was determined in a study of blood T cell repertoires in COVID-19. This CDR3 is 14 amino acids long. The germline V and J ends were trimmed by 2 bases and 1 base, with 9 bases remaining between them. Germline CDR1 and CDR2: SGHTA and FQGNSA. The data were produced by immunoSEQ multiplex PCR, yet TCRdb's version contains in-frame clones alone and is incomplete. The sample shows 200,000 to 250,000 clones, about 87% of them seen only once. This clonotype originated in a young woman who had recovered from COVID-19. What was sequenced was PBMCs or T cells enriched from blood (not recorded which). J is TRBJ2-7 and V is TRBV7-2, with a possible D match to TRBD1 (5 bases). The CDR3 region is CASSLLDRSYEQYF. As DNA, the CDR3 is TGTGCCAGCAGCTTATTAGACAGATCCTACGAGCAGTACTTC.